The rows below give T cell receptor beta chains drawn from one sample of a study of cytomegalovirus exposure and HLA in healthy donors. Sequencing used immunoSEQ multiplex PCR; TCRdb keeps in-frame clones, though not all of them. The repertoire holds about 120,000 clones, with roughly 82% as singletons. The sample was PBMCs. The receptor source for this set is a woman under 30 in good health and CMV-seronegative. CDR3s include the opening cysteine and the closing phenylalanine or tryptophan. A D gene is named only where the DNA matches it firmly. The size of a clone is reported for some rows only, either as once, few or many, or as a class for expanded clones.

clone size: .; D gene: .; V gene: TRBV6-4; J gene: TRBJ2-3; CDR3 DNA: TGTGCCAGCAGTGTGGAGGGGGGGGACGGCACAGATACGCAGTATTTT; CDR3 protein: CASSVEGGDGTDTQYF
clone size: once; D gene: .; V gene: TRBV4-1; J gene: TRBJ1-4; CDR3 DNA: TGCGCCAGCAGCCAAGGACGTTATGAGGGGGATGATGAAAAACTGTTTTTT; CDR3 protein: CASSQGRYEGDDEKLFF
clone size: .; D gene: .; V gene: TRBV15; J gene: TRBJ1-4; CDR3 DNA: TGTGCCACCAGCAGAGCGGTAGAAGAAAAACTGTTTTTT; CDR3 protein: CATSRAVEEKLFF
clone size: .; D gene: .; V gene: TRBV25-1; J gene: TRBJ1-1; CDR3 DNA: TGTGCCAGCAGTGGGGGGACACCTGAAGCTTTCTTT; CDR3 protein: CASSGGTPEAFF
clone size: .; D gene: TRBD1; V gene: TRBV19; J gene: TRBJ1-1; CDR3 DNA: TGTGCCAGTAGTATACAGGGGGCGCGGTCCAGCAGAGCTGAAGCTTTCTTT; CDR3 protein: CASSIQGARSSRAEAFF
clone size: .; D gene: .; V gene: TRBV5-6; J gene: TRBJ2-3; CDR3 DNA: TGTGCCAGCAGCCTGGGGGTAGGAGTTTACACAGATACGCAGTATTTT; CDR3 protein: CASSLGVGVYTDTQYF
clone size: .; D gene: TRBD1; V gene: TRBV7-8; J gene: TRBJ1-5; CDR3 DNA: TGTGCCAGCAGCTTAGAAACAGGGGTTGATCAGCCCCAGCATTTT; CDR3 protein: CASSLETGVDQPQHF
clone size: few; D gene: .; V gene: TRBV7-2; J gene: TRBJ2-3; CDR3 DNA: TGTGCCAGCAGCATGACTTGGGGGCACACAGATACGCAGTATTTT; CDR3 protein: CASSMTWGHTDTQYF
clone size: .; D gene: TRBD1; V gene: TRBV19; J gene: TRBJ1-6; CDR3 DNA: TGTGCCAGTAGCAGGGGGCAGGGCGTTTCACCCCTCCACTTT; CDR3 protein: CASSRGQGVSPLHF
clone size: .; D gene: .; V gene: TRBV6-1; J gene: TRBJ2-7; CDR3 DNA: TGTGCCAGCATGGGCACCGTCTACGAGCAGTACTTC; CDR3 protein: CASMGTVYEQYF
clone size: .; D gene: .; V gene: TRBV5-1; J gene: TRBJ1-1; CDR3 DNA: TGCGCCAGCAGCTTGGTGCAGGGGCTGGAGAACACTGAAGCTTTCTTT; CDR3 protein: CASSLVQGLENTEAFF
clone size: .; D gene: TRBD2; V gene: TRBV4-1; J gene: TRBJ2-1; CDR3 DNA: TGCGCCAGCAGCCACGTTGACATGGGACTAGCGGGACACAATGAGCAGTTCTTC; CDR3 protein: CASSHVDMGLAGHNEQFF
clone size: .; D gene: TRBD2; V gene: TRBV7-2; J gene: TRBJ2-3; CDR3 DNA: TGTGCCAGCAGCTTAGAGCGGGCTAGCGGGGGGGCCTTTACGCAGTATTTT; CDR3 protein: CASSLERASGGAFTQYF
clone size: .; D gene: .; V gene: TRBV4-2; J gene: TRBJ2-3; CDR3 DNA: TGTGCCAGCAGCCAGCTTCGAGGAGATACGCAGTATTTT; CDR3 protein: CASSQLRGDTQYF
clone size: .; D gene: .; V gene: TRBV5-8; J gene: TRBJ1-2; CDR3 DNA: TGTGCCAGCAGCCAGTGGGCGCAGGGTCCGTTTGGCTACACCTTC; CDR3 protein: CASSQWAQGPFGYTF
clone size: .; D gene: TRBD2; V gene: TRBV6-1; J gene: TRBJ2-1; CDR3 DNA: TGTGCCAGCAGTTTGACTAGCGGGGGTATCAATGAGCAGTTCTTC; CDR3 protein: CASSLTSGGINEQFF
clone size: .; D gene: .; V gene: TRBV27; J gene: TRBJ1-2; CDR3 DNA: TGTGCCAGCAGACGGACAGTCGGCTATGGCTACACCTTC; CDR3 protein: CASRRTVGYGYTF
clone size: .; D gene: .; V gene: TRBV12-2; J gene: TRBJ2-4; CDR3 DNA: TGTGCAAGTCGCTTTTGGGGAGGGACCAAAAACATTCAGTACTTC; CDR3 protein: CASRFWGGTKNIQYF
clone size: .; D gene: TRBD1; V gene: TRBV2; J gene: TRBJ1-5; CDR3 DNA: TGTGCCAGCGGGGGACAGGGATTGGGCAATCAGCCCCAGCATTTT; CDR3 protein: CASGGQGLGNQPQHF
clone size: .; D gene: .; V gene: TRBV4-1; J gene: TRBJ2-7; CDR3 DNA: TGCGCCAGCAGCCTATTAAGGACAGTTGGCCCCTACGAGCAGTACTTC; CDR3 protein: CASSLLRTVGPYEQYF
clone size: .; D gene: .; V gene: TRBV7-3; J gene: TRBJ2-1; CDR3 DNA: TGTGCCAGCAGCCCCGCGCCGGGGAATCACAATGAGCAGTTCTTC; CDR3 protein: CASSPAPGNHNEQFF
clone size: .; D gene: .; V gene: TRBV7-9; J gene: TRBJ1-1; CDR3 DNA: TGTGCCAGCAGCTTAAAGGCGGTGAACACTGAAGCTTTCTTT; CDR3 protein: CASSLKAVNTEAFF
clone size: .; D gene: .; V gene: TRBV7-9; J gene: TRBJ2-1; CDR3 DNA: TGTGCCAGCAGCTTAGAGGGGGGGACAGGTTCCCCTTCGGAGCAGTTCTTC; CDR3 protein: CASSLEGGTGSPSEQFF
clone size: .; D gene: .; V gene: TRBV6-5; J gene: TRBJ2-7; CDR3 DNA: TGTGCTACAAACCCTCGGGGGACAGTGTCCTACGAGCAGTACTTC; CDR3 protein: CATNPRGTVSYEQYF
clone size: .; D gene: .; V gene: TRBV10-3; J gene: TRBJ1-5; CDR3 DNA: TGTGCCATCAGTGAGGAGATTGGGGCTGGTAGCAATCAGCCCCAGCATTTT; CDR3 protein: CAISEEIGAGSNQPQHF
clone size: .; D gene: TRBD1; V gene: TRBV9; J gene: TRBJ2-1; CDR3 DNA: TGTGCCAGCAGCGCCACCGGGACAGGGTTAATATATGAGCAGTTCTTC; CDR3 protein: CASSATGTGLIYEQFF
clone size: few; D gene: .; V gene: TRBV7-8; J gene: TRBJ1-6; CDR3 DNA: TGTGCCAGCAGCTTAGTGGTGGGGGGCTCCTATAATTCACCCCTCCACTTT; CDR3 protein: CASSLVVGGSYNSPLHF
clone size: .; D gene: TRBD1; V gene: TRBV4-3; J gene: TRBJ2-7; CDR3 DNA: TGCGCCAGCAGCCAACACCGAAGACAGGGCTCCTACGAGCAGTACTTC; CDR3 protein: CASSQHRRQGSYEQYF
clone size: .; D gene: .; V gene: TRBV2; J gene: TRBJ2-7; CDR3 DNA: TGTGCCAGCAGTGATATCAGGTACGAGCAGTACTTC; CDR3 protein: CASSDIRYEQYF
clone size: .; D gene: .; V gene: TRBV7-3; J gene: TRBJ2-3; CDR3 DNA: TGTGCCAGCAGTTCACTAGTCCCCCCAGATACGCAGTATTTT; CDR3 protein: CASSSLVPPDTQYF
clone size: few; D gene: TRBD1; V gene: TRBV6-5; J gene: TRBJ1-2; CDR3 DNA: TGTGCCAGCAGGGCGGACAGGGGGCTTAGTGGCTACACCTTC; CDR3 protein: CASRADRGLSGYTF
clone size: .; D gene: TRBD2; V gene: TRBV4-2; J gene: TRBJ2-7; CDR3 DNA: TGTGCCAGCAGCCAGGAAAGTAGCGGGAGGGCCTCCGAGCAGTACTTC; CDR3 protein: CASSQESSGRASEQYF
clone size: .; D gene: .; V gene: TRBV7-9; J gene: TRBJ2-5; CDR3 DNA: TGTGCCAGCACCCCCCGAGGCGGGGTGCAAGAGACCCAGTACTTC; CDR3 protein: CASTPRGGVQETQYF
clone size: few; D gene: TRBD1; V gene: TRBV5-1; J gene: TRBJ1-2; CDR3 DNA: TGCGCCAGCAGCTCGAACAGGGGGGACGGCTACACCTTC; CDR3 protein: CASSSNRGDGYTF
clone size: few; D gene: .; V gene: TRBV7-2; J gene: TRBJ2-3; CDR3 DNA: TGTGCCAGCAGCTTCTATCCAGATACGCAGTATTTT; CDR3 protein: CASSFYPDTQYF
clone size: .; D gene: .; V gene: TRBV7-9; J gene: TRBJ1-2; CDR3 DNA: TGTGCCAGCAGCTCGATACTTGACTATGGCTACACCTTC; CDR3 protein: CASSSILDYGYTF
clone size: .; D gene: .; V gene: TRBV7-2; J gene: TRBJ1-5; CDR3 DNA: TGTGCCAGCACCGAAGGGGGGGCACAGCCCCAGCATTTT; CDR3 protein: CASTEGGAQPQHF
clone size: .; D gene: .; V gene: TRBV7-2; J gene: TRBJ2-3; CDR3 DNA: TGTGCCAGCAGCTGGCGGGGCCGTGGGGCAGATACGCAGTATTTT; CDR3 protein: CASSWRGRGADTQYF
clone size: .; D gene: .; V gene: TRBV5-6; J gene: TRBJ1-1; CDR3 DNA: TGTGCCAGCACCTCGGGTGGGGGGGGTAGGGCTGAAGCTTTCTTT; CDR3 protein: CASTSGGGGRAEAFF
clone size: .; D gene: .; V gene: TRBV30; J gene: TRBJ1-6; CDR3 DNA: TGTGCCTGGAGTCCCATCGGGGGTTCACCCCTCCACTTT; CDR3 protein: CAWSPIGGSPLHF
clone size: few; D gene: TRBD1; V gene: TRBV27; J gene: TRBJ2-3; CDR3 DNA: TGTGCCAGCAGCCTAAGGGGGCGCGGGACAGATACGCAGTATTTT; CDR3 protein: CASSLRGRGTDTQYF
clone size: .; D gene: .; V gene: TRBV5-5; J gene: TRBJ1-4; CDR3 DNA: TGTGCCAGCAGCTTGGCCCCAGGCCCTGAAAAACTGTTTTTT; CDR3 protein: CASSLAPGPEKLFF
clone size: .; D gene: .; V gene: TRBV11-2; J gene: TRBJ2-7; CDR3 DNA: TGTGCCAGCAGCTTACCCACAGGTTTGCACGAGCAGTACTTC; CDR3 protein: CASSLPTGLHEQYF
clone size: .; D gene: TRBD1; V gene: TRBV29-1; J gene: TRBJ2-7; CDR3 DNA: TGCAGCTACCAGGGGGCGTTCTACGAGCAGTACTTC; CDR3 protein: CSYQGAFYEQYF
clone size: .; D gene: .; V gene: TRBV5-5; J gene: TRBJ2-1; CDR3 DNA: TGTGCCAGCAGCTTGGTAAGAGAGGGTGAGCAGTTCTTC; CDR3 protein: CASSLVREGEQFF
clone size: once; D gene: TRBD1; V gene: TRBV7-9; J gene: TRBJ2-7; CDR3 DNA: TGTTCCAGCAGCTTAGGGGCACTCGGGACAGGCTACGAGCAGTACTTC; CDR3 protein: CSSSLGALGTGYEQYF
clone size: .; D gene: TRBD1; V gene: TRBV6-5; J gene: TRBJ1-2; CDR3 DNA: TGTGCCAGCAGAGAAATCGTGGGACAGGGAAATGGCTACACCTTC; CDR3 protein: CASREIVGQGNGYTF
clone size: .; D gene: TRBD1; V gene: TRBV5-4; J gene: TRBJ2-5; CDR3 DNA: TGTGCCAGCAGCGGACAGCAGGGGGTGTGGGAGACCCAGTACTTC; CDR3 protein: CASSGQQGVWETQYF
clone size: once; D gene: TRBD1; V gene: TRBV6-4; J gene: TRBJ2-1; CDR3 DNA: TGTGCCAGCAGTGGACAGGGGGGCTCCTACAATGAGCAGTTCTTC; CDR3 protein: CASSGQGGSYNEQFF